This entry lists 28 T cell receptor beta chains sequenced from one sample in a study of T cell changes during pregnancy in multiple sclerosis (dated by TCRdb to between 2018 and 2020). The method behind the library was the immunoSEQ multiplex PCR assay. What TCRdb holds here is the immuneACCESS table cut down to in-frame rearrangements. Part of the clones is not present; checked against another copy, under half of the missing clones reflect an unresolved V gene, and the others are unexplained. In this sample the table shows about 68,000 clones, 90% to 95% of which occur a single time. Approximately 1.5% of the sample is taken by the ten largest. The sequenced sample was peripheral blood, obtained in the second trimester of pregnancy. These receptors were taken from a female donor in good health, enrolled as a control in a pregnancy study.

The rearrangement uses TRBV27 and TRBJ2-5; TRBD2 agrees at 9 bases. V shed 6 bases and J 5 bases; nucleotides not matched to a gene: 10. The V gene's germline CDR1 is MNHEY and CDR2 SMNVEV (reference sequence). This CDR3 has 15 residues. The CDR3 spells CASRRMAGGPETQYF. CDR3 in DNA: TGTGCCAGCAGAAGGATGGCGGGAGGGCCGGAGACCCAGTACTTC.

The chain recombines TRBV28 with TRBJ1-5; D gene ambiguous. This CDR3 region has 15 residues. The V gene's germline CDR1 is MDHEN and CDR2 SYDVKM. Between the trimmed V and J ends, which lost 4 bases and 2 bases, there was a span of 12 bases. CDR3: CASSSEGGGNQPQHF. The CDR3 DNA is TGTGCCAGCAGTTCTGAGGGTGGGGGCAATCAGCCCCAGCATTTT.

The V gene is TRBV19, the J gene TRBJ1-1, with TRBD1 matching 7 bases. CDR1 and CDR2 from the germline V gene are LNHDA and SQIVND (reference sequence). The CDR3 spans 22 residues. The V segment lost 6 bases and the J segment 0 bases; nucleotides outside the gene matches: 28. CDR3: CASRPSSWGFAQGEIMNTEAFF. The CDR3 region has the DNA TGTGCCAGTAGACCCTCTTCGTGGGGCTTCGCTCAGGGGGAAATCATGAACACTGAAGCTTTCTTT.

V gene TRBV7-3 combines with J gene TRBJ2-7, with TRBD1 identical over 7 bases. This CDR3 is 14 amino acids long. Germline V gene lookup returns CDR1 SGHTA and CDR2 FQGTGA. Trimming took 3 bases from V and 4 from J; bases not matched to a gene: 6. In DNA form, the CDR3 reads TGTGCCAGCAGCTTCCGGGACAGACTTTACGAGCAGTACTTC. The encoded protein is CASSFRDRLYEQYF.

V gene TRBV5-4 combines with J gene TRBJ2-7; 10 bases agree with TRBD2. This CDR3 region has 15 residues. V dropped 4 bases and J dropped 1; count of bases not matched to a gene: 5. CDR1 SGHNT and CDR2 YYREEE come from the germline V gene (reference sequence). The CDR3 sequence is CASSPSGRGSYEQYF. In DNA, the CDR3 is TGTGCCAGCAGCCCAAGCGGGAGGGGATCCTACGAGCAGTACTTC.

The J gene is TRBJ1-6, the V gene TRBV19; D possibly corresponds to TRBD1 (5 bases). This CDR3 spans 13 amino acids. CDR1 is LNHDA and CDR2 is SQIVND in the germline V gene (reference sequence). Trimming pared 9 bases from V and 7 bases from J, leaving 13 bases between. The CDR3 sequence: CASRDSVNSPLHF. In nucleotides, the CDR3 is TGTGCCAGCAGGGACTCAGTCAATTCACCCCTCCACTTT.

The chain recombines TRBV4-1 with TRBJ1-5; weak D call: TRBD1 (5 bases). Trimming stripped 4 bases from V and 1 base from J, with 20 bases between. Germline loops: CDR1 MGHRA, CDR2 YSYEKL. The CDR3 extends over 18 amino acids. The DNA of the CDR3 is TGCGCCAGCAGCCGCGGAATGATCCAGCAGGGAAGCAATCAGCCCCAGCATTTT. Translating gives CASSRGMIQQGSNQPQHF.

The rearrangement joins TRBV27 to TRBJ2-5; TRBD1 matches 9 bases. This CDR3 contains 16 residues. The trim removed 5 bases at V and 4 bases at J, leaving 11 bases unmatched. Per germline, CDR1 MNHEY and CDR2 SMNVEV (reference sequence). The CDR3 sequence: CASSPRDRVNLETQYF. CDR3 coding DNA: TGTGCCAGCAGTCCCCGGGACAGGGTGAATCTAGAGACCCAGTACTTC.

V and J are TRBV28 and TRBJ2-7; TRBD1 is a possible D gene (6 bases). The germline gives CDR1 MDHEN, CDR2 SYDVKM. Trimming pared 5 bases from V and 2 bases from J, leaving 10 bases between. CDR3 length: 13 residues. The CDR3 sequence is CASSRTAPYEQYF. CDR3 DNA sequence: TGTGCCAGCAGTCGGACAGCTCCCTACGAGCAGTACTTC.

DNA of the CDR3: TGTGCCAGTAGTATTAAGGGGTTCCGATCTGGCTACACCTTC. The encoded protein is CASSIKGFRSGYTF. V usage is TRBV19 and J usage is TRBJ1-2, with D possibly matching TRBD1 (5 bases). The CDR3 is 14 amino acids. Germline assignment: CDR1 LNHDA and CDR2 SQIVND (reference sequence). Deletions cut 3 bases from V and 7 bases from J, with 15 bases between.

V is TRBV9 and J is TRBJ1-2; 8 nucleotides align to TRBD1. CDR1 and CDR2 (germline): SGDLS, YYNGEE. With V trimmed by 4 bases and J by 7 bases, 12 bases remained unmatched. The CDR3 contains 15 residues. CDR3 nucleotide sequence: TGTGCCAGCAGCCCGAGGACAGGGCCTAGGATTGGCTACACCTTC. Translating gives CASSPRTGPRIGYTF. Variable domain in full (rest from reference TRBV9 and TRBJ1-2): DSGVTQTPKHLITATGQRVTLRCSPRSGDLSVYWYQQSLDQGLQFLIQYYNGEERAKGNILERFSAQQFPDLHSELNLSSLELGDSALYFCASSPRTGPRIGYTFGSGTRLTVV.

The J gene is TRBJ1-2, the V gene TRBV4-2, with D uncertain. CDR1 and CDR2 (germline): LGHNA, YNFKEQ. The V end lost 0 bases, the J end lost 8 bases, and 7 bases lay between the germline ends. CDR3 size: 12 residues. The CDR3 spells CASSQDLGGYTF. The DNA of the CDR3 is TGTGCCAGCAGCCAAGATTTGGGCGGCTACACCTTC.

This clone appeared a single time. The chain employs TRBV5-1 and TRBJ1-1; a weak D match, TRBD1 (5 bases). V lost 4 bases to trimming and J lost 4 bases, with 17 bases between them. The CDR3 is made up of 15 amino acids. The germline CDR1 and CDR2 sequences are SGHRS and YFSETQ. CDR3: CASSPRTTWGTEAFF. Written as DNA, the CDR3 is TGCGCCAGCAGCCCTCGGACAACTTGGGGCACTGAAGCTTTCTTT.

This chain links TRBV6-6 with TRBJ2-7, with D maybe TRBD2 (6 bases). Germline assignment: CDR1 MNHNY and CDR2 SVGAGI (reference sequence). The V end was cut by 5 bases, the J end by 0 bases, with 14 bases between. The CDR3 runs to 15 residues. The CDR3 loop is CASSDTGDTSYEQYF. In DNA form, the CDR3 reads TGTGCCAGCAGTGATACGGGAGACACCTCCTACGAGCAGTACTTC.

The CDR3 DNA is TGTGCCAGCAGTTTGGTGGTTGCGGTCGACGAGCAGTACTTC. This encodes CASSLVVAVDEQYF. This chain links TRBV28 with TRBJ2-7, with no clear D. The CDR3 totals 14 residues. The V and J ends lost 3 bases and 5 bases respectively, with 14 bases between them. Germline CDR1 is MDHEN and CDR2 is SYDVKM. Full variable domain (rest looked up from reference TRBV28 and TRBJ2-7): DVKVTQSSRYLVKRTGEKVFLECVQDMDHENMFWYRQDPGLGLRLIYFSYDVKMKEKGDIPEGYSVSREKKERFSLILESASTNQTSMYLCASSLVVAVDEQYFGPGTRLTVT.

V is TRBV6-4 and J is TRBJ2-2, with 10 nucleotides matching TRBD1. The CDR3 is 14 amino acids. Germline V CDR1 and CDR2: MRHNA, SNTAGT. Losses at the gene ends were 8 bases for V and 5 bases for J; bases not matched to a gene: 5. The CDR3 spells CASAGTGETGELFF. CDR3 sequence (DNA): TGTGCCAGCGCTGGGACAGGGGAGACCGGGGAGCTGTTTTTT.

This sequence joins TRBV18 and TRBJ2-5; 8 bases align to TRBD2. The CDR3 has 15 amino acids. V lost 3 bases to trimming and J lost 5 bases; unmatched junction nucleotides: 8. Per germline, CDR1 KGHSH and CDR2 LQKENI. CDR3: CASSPEAGGTETQYF. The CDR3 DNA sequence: TGTGCCAGCTCACCGGAGGCGGGAGGTACCGAGACCCAGTACTTC. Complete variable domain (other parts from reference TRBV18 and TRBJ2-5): NAGVMQNPRHLVRRRGQEARLRCSPMKGHSHVYWYRQLPEEGLKFMVYLQKENIIDESGMPKERFSAEFPKEGPSILRIQQVVRGDSAAYFCASSPEAGGTETQYFGPGTRLLVL.

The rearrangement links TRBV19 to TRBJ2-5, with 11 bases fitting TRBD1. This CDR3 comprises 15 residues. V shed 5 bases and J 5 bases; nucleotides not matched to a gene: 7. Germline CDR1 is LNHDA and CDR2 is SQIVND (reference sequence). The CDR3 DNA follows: TGTGCCAGTAGTCCCGGACAGGGGGCTTTCGAGACCCAGTACTTC. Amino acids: CASSPGQGAFETQYF.

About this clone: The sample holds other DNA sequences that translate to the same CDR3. In nucleotides, the CDR3 is TGTGCCAGCAGTTCAACTAGCACAGATACGCAGTATTTT. Amino acids: CASSSTSTDTQYF. The J gene is TRBJ2-3, the V gene TRBV28; D remains ambiguous. The germline V gene encodes CDR1 MDHEN and CDR2 SYDVKM. Trimming took off 4 bases at V and 0 bases at J, with 5 bases between the two ends. The CDR3 has 13 amino acids.

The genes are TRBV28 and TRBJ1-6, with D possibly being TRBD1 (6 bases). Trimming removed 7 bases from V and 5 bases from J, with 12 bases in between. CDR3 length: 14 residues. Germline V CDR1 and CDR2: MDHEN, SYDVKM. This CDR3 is CASMGDTDNSPLHF. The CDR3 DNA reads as TGTGCCAGCATGGGGGACACCGATAATTCACCCCTCCACTTT.

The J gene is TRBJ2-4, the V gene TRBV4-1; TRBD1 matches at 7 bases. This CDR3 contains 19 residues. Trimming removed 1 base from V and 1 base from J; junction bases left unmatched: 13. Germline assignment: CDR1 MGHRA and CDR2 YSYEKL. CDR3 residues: CASSQVHRQDRMAKNIQYF. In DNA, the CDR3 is TGCGCCAGCAGCCAAGTCCATCGTCAGGACAGGATGGCCAAAAACATTCAGTACTTC.

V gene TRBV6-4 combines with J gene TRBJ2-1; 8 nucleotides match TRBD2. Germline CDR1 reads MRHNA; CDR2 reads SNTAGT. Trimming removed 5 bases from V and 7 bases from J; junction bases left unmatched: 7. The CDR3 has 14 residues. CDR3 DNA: TGTGCCAGCAGTCTTAGCGGGGATTGGAATGAGCAGTTCTTC. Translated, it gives CASSLSGDWNEQFF.

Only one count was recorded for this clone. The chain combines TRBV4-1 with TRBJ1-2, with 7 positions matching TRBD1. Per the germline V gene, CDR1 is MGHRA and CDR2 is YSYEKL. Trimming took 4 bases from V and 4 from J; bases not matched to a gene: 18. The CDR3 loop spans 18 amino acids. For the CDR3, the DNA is TGCGCCAGCAGCCCATATGGCCGGTCGACAGGGACGGTCTATGGCTACACCTTC. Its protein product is CASSPYGRSTGTVYGYTF.

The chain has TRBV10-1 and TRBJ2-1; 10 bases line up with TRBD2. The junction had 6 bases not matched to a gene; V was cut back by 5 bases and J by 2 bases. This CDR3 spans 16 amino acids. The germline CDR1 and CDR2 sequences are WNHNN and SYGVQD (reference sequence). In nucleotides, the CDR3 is TGCGCCAGCAGTAACCTAGCGGGAGCAGCCTACAATGAGCAGTTCTTC. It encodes CASSNLAGAAYNEQFF.

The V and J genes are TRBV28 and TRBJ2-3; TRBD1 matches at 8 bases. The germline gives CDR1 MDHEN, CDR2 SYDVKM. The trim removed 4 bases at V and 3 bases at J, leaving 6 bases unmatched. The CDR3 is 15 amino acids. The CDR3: CASSSDRARTDTQYF. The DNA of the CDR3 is TGTGCCAGCAGTTCGGACAGGGCTCGAACAGATACGCAGTATTTT.

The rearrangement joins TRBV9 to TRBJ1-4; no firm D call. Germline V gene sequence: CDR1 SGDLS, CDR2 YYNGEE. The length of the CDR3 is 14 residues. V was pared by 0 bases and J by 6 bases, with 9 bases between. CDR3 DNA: TGTGCCAGCAGCGTAGGACATTTGGATGAAAAACTGTTTTTT. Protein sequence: CASSVGHLDEKLFF.

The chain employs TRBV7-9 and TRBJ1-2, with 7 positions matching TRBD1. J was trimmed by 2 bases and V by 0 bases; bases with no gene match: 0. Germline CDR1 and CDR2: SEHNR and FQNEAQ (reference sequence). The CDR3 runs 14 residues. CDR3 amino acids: CASSLAGGNYGYTF. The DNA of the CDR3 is TGTGCCAGCAGCTTAGCAGGGGGCAACTATGGCTACACCTTC. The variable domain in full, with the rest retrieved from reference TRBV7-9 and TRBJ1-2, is DTGVSQNPRHKITKRGQNVTFRCDPISEHNRLYWYRQTLGQGPEFLTYFQNEAQLEKSRLLSDRFSAERPKGSFSTLEIQRTEQGDSAMYLCASSLAGGNYGYTFGSGTRLTVV.

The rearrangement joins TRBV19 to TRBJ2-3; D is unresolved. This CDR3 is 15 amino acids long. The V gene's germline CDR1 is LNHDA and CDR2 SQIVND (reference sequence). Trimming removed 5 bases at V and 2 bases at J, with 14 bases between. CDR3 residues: CASSSLGYNTDTQYF. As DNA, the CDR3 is TGTGCCAGTAGTTCCCTAGGTTATAACACAGATACGCAGTATTTT.